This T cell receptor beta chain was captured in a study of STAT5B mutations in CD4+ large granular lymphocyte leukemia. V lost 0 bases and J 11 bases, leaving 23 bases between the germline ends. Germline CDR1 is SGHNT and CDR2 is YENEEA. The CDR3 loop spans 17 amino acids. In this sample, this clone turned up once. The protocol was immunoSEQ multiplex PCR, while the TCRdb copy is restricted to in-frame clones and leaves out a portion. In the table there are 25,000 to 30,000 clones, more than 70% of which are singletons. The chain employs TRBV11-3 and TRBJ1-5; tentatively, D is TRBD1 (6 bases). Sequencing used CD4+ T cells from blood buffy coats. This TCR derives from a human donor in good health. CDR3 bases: TGTGCCAGCAGCTTAGACCCTTCCGACAGGCCCCTGGTGGCCCAGCATTTT. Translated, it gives CASSLDPSDRPLVAQHF.